The entry that follows covers one TCR beta chain sequence. Original processing methods: Between-group CDR3 differences, defined by clinicopathological status, yielded a distant-metastasis classifier for papillary thyroid cancer. TCRdb re-called clones from the PCR reads using MiXCR. What appears here as the V and J calls and clone size reflects TCRdb's work, not the paper's. The sample contains approximately 41,000 clones, 20% to 30% of which appear only once. This specimen belongs to a study of metastatic and nonmetastatic thyroid tumors. Study details: Peripheral blood and tumor or nodule samples from malignant and benign thyroid patients were compared.

The CDR3 length is 15 residues. J was trimmed by 5 bases and V by 4 bases; bases with no gene match: 12. CDR1 is SGHRS and CDR2 is YFSETQ in the germline V gene. Ahead of thyroid surgery, no patient had received treatment of any kind. The sequence derives from a female donor with papillary thyroid cancer or a benign thyroid nodule (not recorded which). Some clones in this sample may be carry-over from other donors' samples. Material for sequencing was tumor tissue. The chain joins TRBV5-1 to TRBJ2-7; 7 bases agree with TRBD1. For the CDR3, the DNA is TGCGCCAGCAGCCCGACAGGGATAAGTGGGAACGAGCAGTACTTC. Protein: CASSPTGISGNEQYF.